The clone carrying this T cell receptor (beta chain) was found once. Antigen: not known. The trim removed 5 bases at V and 4 bases at J, leaving 7 bases unmatched. Looked up from germline, CDR1 is SGHNT and CDR2 is YENEEA. CDR3 size: 15 residues. The sample belongs to a study of cytomegalovirus exposure and HLA in healthy donors. Study-wide background: Samples from HLA-typed donors yielded about 85 million unique TCRs in an early data release.

Study results and caveats: The study flagged around 150 TCR beta chains as cytomegalovirus-associated.

13 Jbeta primers and 60 Vbeta primers were used for the PCR. TCRdb keeps only in-frame clones here, not all; method: immunoSEQ multiplex PCR. The profile shows 150,000 to 200,000 clones, approximately 80% of them singletons. The rearrangement links TRBV11-3 to TRBJ2-5; 10 nucleotides align to TRBD2. The origin of this receptor is a woman in her thirties or forties in good health and CMV-seropositive. The sample taken for sequencing was PBMCs. The CDR3 region is CASSQVLAGTETQYF. Written as DNA, the CDR3 is TGTGCCAGCAGCCAAGTACTAGCGGGAACAGAGACCCAGTACTTC. Together with reference TRBV11-3 and TRBJ2-5, the CDR3 gives the full variable domain: EAGVVQSPRYKIIEKKQPVAFWCNPISGHNTLYWYLQNLGQGPELLIRYENEEAVDDSQLPKDRFSAERLKGVDSTLKIQPAELGDSAVYLCASSQVLAGTETQYFGPGTRLLVL.